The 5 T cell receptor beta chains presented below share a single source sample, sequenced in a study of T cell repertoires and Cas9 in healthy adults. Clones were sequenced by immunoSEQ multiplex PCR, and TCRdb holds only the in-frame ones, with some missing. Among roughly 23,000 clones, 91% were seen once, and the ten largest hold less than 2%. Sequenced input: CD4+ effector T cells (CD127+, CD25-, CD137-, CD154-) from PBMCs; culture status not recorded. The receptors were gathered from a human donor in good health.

CDR3 loop: CASSLRQGMHQPQHF. The CDR3 region has the DNA TGTGCCAGCAGTCTTCGACAGGGGATGCATCAGCCCCAGCATTTT. The rearrangement uses TRBV28 and TRBJ1-5; 8 positions agree with TRBD1. The trim removed 5 bases at V and 5 bases at J, leaving 8 bases unmatched. Per germline, CDR1 MDHEN and CDR2 SYDVKM. This CDR3 is 15 amino acids long. Combining the CDR3 with reference TRBV28 and TRBJ1-5 gives the whole variable domain DVKVTQSSRYLVKRTGEKVFLECVQDMDHENMFWYRQDPGLGLRLIYFSYDVKMKEKGDIPEGYSVSREKKERFSLILESASTNQTSMYLCASSLRQGMHQPQHFGDGTRLSIL.

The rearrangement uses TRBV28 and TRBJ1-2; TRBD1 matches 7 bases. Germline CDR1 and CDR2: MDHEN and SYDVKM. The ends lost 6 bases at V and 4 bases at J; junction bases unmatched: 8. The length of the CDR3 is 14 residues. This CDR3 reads CASRRGGAGYGYTF. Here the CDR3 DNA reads TGTGCCAGCAGAAGAGGGGGCGCAGGCTATGGCTACACCTTC.

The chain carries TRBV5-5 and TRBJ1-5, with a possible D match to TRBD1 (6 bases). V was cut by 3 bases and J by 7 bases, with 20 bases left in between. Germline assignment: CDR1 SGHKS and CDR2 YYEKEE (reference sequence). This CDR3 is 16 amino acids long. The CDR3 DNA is TGTGCCAGCAGCTCCTTTACAGGGAAAGTTTACCAGCCCCAGCATTTT. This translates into CASSSFTGKVYQPQHF.

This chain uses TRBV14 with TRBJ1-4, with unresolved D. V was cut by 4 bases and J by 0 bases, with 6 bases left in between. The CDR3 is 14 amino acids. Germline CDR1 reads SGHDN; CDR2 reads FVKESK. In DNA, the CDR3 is TGTGCCAGCAGCCCAAACACAACTAATGAAAAACTGTTTTTT. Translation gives CASSPNTTNEKLFF.

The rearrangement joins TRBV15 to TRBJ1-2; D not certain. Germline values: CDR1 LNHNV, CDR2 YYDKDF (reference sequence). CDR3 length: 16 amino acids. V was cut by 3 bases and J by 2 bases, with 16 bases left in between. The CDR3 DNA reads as TGTGCCACCAGCAGTGGGGTCAAGGGAATGAACTATGGCTACACCTTC. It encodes CATSSGVKGMNYGYTF. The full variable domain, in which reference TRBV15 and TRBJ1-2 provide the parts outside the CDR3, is DAMVIQNPRYQVTQFGKPVTLSCSQTLNHNVMYWYQQKSSQAPKLLFHYYDKDFNNEADTPDNFQSRRPNTSFCFLDIRSPGLGDTAMYLCATSSGVKGMNYGYTFGSGTRLTVV.